This T cell receptor (beta chain) was observed in a study of sequential checkpoint blockade in melanoma. The treatment is: randomized to nivolumab then ipilimumab (arm A) or the reverse (arm B). The data were produced by immunoSEQ multiplex PCR, yet TCRdb's version contains in-frame clones alone and is incomplete. The sample records some 19,000 clones, around four fifths being singletons. Specimen: CD8+ T cells sorted from blood (inferred from file names), collected from a patient given nivolumab and ipilimumab in sequence. This clonotype originated in a human donor with melanoma.

The CDR3 region is CASSPIGGALPHYGYTF. DNA of the CDR3: TGTGCCAGCAGCCCCATAGGAGGGGCCCTCCCTCACTATGGCTACACCTTC. The chain is built from TRBV7-9 and TRBJ1-2, with D perhaps matching TRBD1 (5 bases). In germline, CDR1 is SEHNR, CDR2 FQNEAQ (reference sequence). V dropped 5 bases and J dropped 3 bases, with 22 bases sitting between them. The CDR3 is 17 residues long.